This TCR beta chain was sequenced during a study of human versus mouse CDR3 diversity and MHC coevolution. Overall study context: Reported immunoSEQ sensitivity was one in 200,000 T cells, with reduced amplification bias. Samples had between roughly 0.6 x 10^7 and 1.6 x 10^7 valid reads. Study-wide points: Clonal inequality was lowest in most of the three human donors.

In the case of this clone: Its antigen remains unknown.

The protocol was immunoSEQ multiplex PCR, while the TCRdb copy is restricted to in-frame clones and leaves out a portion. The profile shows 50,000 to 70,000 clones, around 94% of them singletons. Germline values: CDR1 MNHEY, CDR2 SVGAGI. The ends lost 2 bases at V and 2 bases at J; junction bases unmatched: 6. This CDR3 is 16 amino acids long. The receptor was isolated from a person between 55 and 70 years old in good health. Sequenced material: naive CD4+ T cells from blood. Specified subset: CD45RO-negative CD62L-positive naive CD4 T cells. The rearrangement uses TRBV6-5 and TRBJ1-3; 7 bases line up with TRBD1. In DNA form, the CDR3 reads TGTGCCAGCAGTTACACTGCACAGGGGACTGGAAACACCATATATTTT. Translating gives CASSYTAQGTGNTIYF.